This entry features one T cell receptor beta chain sequence. This sample is drawn from a study of blood T cell repertoires in COVID-19. At the level of the study: From the United States, Italy and Spain came samples of acute and convalescent COVID-19. PBMCs, B-cell-depleted T cells, or T cells provided the cDNA or gDNA that made up the material.

Germline assignment: CDR1 LGHNA and CDR2 YNFKEQ. The CDR3 spans 13 residues. V was trimmed by 2 bases and J by 5 bases, leaving 9 bases between them. Sequencing was performed with immunoSEQ multiplex PCR; in TCRdb, only in-frame clones are kept and a portion is missing. The sample shows 150,000 to 190,000 clones, 80% of them seen only once. This chain connects TRBV4-2 to TRBJ1-1, with D unresolved. This sequence was found in a man aged 55 to 70 with acute or convalescent COVID-19. The material sequenced was peripheral blood. The CDR3 reads CASSQFSETEAFF. CDR3 coding DNA: TGTGCCAGCAGCCAATTTTCTGAGACTGAAGCTTTCTTT.